Listed here are 31 T cell receptor beta chains from one sample, sequenced in a study of CD8+ T cells in alopecia areata. cDNA serving as the sequencing template came from extracted, reverse transcribed RNA. The table came from immunoSEQ multiplex PCR; TCRdb's copy has only in-frame clones and leaves some out. The table has over 100,000 clones, about 47% seen once; the top ten hold around a sixth. This specimen was CD8+ T cells sorted from blood, taken at week 0. The receptors shown here come from a human donor with alopecia areata.

V is TRBV7-3 and J is TRBJ1-1; D unresolved. V shed 1 base and J shed 1 base, with 7 bases lying between them. The V gene's germline CDR1 is SGHTA and CDR2 FQGTGA. This CDR3 is 14 amino acids long. CDR3 sequence: CASSLSSRNTEAFF. CDR3 nucleotide sequence: TGTGCCAGCAGCTTAAGCTCGCGGAACACTGAAGCTTTCTTT.

This clone was seen only a few times. This sequence joins TRBV11-2 and TRBJ1-2; a weak D match, TRBD1 (6 bases). There are 14 residues in the CDR3. The germline gives CDR1 SGHAT, CDR2 FQNNGV. Between the trimmed V and J ends, which lost 3 bases and 4 bases, there was a span of 12 bases. The CDR3 loop is CASSFSGGSYGYTF. Here the CDR3 DNA reads TGTGCCAGCAGCTTCTCGGGGGGCAGCTATGGCTACACCTTC.

The chain links TRBV4-2 to TRBJ1-1; D call uncertain. This CDR3 contains 14 residues. The ends were cut back, 0 bases at V and 4 bases at J, with 9 bases in the middle. Germline values: CDR1 LGHNA, CDR2 YNFKEQ. The CDR3 here is CASSQDGEGTEAFF. In nucleotides, the CDR3 is TGTGCCAGCAGCCAAGATGGGGAAGGCACTGAAGCTTTCTTT.

The V call is TRBV5-4, the J call TRBJ1-1, with D unresolved. Between the trimmed V and J ends, which lost 0 bases and 3 bases, there was a span of 3 bases. Germline CDR1 SGHNT, CDR2 YYREEE (reference sequence). This CDR3 spans 12 amino acids. The CDR3 loop reads CASSLGDTEAFF. In DNA form, the CDR3 reads TGTGCCAGCAGCTTGGGGGACACTGAAGCTTTCTTT.

J is TRBJ1-1 and V is TRBV27, with D possibly matching TRBD1 (6 bases). V shed 5 bases and J shed 0 bases, with 13 bases lying between them. CDR3 length: 15 residues. The germline CDR1 and CDR2 sequences are MNHEY and SMNVEV (reference sequence). The CDR3 nucleotides read TGTGCCAGCAGTCCCAGGGGTGGAATGAACACTGAAGCTTTCTTT. Its protein is CASSPRGGMNTEAFF.

This clone showed up just once. Given a much more abundant clone one base away, this may be a read error. Within the sample, other DNA sequences also encode this same CDR3. The genes are TRBV27 and TRBJ2-7; D is possibly TRBD1 (6 bases). Germline values: CDR1 MNHEY, CDR2 SMNVEV (reference sequence). V was trimmed by 6 bases and J by 0 bases, leaving 9 bases between them. The CDR3 contains 13 residues. The CDR3 protein is CASSRDISYEQYF. The CDR3, as DNA: TGTGCCAGCAGCCGGGACATCTCCTACGAGCAGTACTTC.

The genes are TRBV13 and TRBJ1-5; D possibly corresponds to TRBD1 (6 bases). V lost 2 bases to trimming and J lost 4 bases, with 9 bases between them. Germline V CDR1 and CDR2: PRHDT, FYEKMQ (reference sequence). The CDR3 has 14 amino acids. CDR3 sequence: CASSLTGSNQPQHF. As DNA, the CDR3 is TGTGCCAGCAGCTTAACAGGGAGTAATCAGCCCCAGCATTTT.

The table lists this clone with a few counts. J is TRBJ1-1 and V is TRBV7-9; the D gene is possibly TRBD1 (6 bases). V lost 5 bases, J lost 11 bases, and 24 bases lay in between. Germline CDR1 reads SEHNR; CDR2 reads FQNEAQ (reference sequence). The CDR3 sequence is 15 residues long. The CDR3 region is CASSPRAGGHLRAFF. CDR3 bases: TGTGCCAGCAGCCCTCGAGCCGGGGGACACCTGAGGGCTTTCTTT.

The chain couples TRBV29-1 to TRBJ2-1; TRBD1 agrees at 8 bases. The length of the CDR3 is 14 residues. V lost 3 bases and J lost 7; bases outside the gene matches: 8. Germline CDR1 SQVTM, CDR2 ANQGSEA. This chain's CDR3 is CSVDLDRVTNEQFF. The CDR3 nucleotides read TGCAGCGTTGACCTGGACAGGGTGACGAATGAGCAGTTCTTC.

In this sample, this clone turned up a few times. This sequence joins TRBV29-1 and TRBJ2-6; D is unclear. The CDR3 is 13 amino acids. Germline V gene data show CDR1 as SQVTM and CDR2 as ANQGSEA. With 6 bases removed from V and 8 bases from J, the gap between germline ends came to 14 bases. The CDR3 sequence: CSVRHPQSNVLTF. Written as DNA, the CDR3 is TGCAGCGTGAGACACCCTCAGTCCAACGTCCTGACTTTC.

This clone came up a few times. The genes are TRBV7-9 and TRBJ2-1; 8 positions agree with TRBD1. Trimming took 6 bases from V and 5 from J; bases not matched to a gene: 6. The CDR3 loop spans 14 amino acids. The germline CDR1 and CDR2 sequences are SEHNR and FQNEAQ (reference sequence). The chain's CDR3 is CASSWTGKDNEQFF. The CDR3 DNA reads as TGTGCCAGCAGTTGGACAGGGAAGGACAATGAGCAGTTCTTC. The whole variable domain, remainder taken from reference TRBV7-9 and TRBJ2-1, is DTGVSQNPRHKITKRGQNVTFRCDPISEHNRLYWYRQTLGQGPEFLTYFQNEAQLEKSRLLSDRFSAERPKGSFSTLEIQRTEQGDSAMYLCASSWTGKDNEQFFGPGTRLTVL.

CDR3 nucleotide sequence: TGTGCCAGCAGCCAAGTCGATTACAGGTTGCAAGAGACCCAGTACTTC. Translation: CASSQVDYRLQETQYF. The chain is built from TRBV14 and TRBJ2-5; possibly TRBD1 for D (5 bases). Looked up from germline, CDR1 is SGHDN and CDR2 is FVKESK. Deletions cut 1 base from V and 2 bases from J, with 14 bases between. The CDR3 has 16 residues.

The chain links TRBV4-1 to TRBJ2-7; D gene uncertain. V was clipped by 0 bases and J by 0 bases, with 6 bases between them. CDR1 is MGHRA, CDR2 YSYEKL, per germline. This CDR3 has 14 amino acids. The chain's CDR3 is CASSQDFHSYEQYF. In nucleotides, the CDR3 is TGCGCCAGCAGCCAAGATTTTCACTCCTACGAGCAGTACTTC.

In its sample, this clone was seen a few times. This CDR3 reads CASSNGYNEQFF. The CDR3 nucleotides are TGTGCCAGCAGTAACGGCTACAATGAGCAGTTCTTC. The chain uses TRBV2 and TRBJ2-1, with D hard to call. Germline V gene lookup returns CDR1 SNHLY and CDR2 FYNNEI. This CDR3 is 12 amino acids long. Trimming stripped 5 bases from V and 3 bases from J, with 5 bases between. Drawing the rest from reference TRBV2 and TRBJ2-1, the complete variable domain is EPEVTQTPSHQVTQMGQEVILRCVPISNHLYFYWYRQILGQKVEFLVSFYNNEISEKSEIFDDQFSVERPDGSNFTLKIRSTKLEDSAMYFCASSNGYNEQFFGPGTRLTVL.

This sequence joins TRBV6-5 and TRBJ1-5; a possible D gene is TRBD1 (6 bases). The germline V gene has CDR1 MNHEY and CDR2 SVGAGI. This CDR3 region has 15 residues. V was clipped by 0 bases and J by 9 bases, with 15 bases between them. The CDR3 loop is CASSYSRGGGGPQHF. The CDR3 DNA follows: TGTGCCAGCAGTTACTCGAGAGGAGGAGGGGGGCCCCAGCATTTT.

The CDR3 bases are TGTGCCTGGAGTGTACTGAGCACTGAAGCTTTCTTT. Its protein product is CAWSVLSTEAFF. The genes are TRBV30 and TRBJ1-1, with D hard to call. The CDR3 spans 12 residues. Trimming shortened V by 0 bases and J by 4 bases, and 6 bases separated the two germline ends. Germline V lookup: CDR1 GTSNPN, CDR2 SVGIG (reference sequence).

The chain combines TRBV4-3 with TRBJ2-7, with 8 bases that match TRBD1. The CDR3 consists of 14 residues. V lost 4 bases and J lost 0; bases outside the gene matches: 2. CDR1 LGHNA and CDR2 YSLEER come from the germline V gene. The CDR3 is CASSPGTGSYEQYF. The CDR3 DNA reads TGCGCCAGCAGCCCCGGGACAGGCTCCTACGAGCAGTACTTC.

The chain is built from TRBV10-3 and TRBJ2-1, with a tentative D call TRBD2 (7 bases). Per germline, CDR1 ENHRY and CDR2 SYGVKD. Deletions cut 3 bases from V and 6 bases from J, with 12 bases between. The CDR3 consists of 14 residues. The CDR3 loop reads CAISDGGQFNEQFF. CDR3 DNA sequence: TGTGCCATCAGTGACGGGGGGCAGTTCAATGAGCAGTTCTTC.

The chain couples TRBV13 to TRBJ2-1, with a weak D call TRBD2 (7 bases). V dropped 5 bases and J dropped 3 bases, with 14 bases sitting between them. CDR1 is PRHDT and CDR2 is FYEKMQ in the germline V gene (reference sequence). This CDR3 is 15 amino acids long. Here the CDR3 DNA reads TGTGCCAGCAGCCCCGCGGGGGCGCTCTACAATGAGCAGTTCTTC. It encodes CASSPAGALYNEQFF.

The chain joins TRBV29-1 to TRBJ2-5; 12 positions match TRBD2. Per germline, CDR1 SQVTM and CDR2 ANQGSEA. There are 14 residues in the CDR3. V was pared by 8 bases and J by 0 bases, with 4 bases of the junction left unmatched. The CDR3 here is CSTSGGINQETQYF. In DNA, the CDR3 is TGCAGCACTAGCGGGGGGATAAACCAAGAGACCCAGTACTTC. Full variable domain (outside the CDR3, taken from reference TRBV29-1 and TRBJ2-5): SAVISQKPSRDICQRGTSLTIQCQVDSQVTMMFWYRQQPGQSLTLIATANQGSEATYESGFVIDKFPISRPNLTFSTLTVSNMSPEDSSIYLCSTSGGINQETQYFGPGTRLLVL.

The chain has TRBV6-5 and TRBJ1-5; the D is unclear. Germline V gives CDR1 MNHEY, CDR2 SVGAGI. V was shortened by 0 bases and J by 6 bases, with 12 bases between the two germline ends. The CDR3 totals 15 residues. The CDR3 is CASSYSPDSGQPQHF. The CDR3 coding sequence is TGTGCCAGCAGTTACTCCCCAGATTCGGGTCAGCCCCAGCATTTT.

This clone was seen a few times. The chain joins TRBV30 to TRBJ1-1; D is ambiguous. The germline gives CDR1 GTSNPN, CDR2 SVGIG (reference sequence). V shed 7 bases and J shed 1 base, with 7 bases lying between them. The CDR3 length is 11 residues. The CDR3 region is CASQENTEAFF. The CDR3 coding sequence is TGTGCCTCCCAGGAGAACACTGAAGCTTTCTTT.

This clone was recorded a few times. This rearrangement joins TRBV30 to TRBJ1-6, with 7 positions matching TRBD1. Germline V gives CDR1 GTSNPN, CDR2 SVGIG (reference sequence). This CDR3 comprises 14 residues. The CDR3 loop is CASDPTGPNSPLHF. CDR3 coding DNA: TGTGCTTCGGACCCGACAGGGCCAAATTCACCCCTCCACTTT.

This clone has only one observation. The chain joins TRBV30 to TRBJ2-1; the match to TRBD1 covers 8 bases. The CDR3 totals 13 residues. V dropped 1 base and J dropped 9; count of bases not matched to a gene: 5. From germline, CDR1 is GTSNPN and CDR2 SVGIG (reference sequence). The DNA for the CDR3 is TGTGCCTGGAGTGCGGGTACAGGGGGTGAGCAGTTCTTC. This codes for CAWSAGTGGEQFF.

This rearrangement joins TRBV2 to TRBJ2-5; D is possibly TRBD1 (5 bases). Trimming pared 11 bases from V and 4 bases from J, leaving 11 bases between. CDR3 length: 11 amino acids. The germline gives CDR1 SNHLY, CDR2 FYNNEI. CDR3 residues: CAGWGLETQYF. In DNA, the CDR3 is TGTGCCGGGTGGGGCCTAGAGACCCAGTACTTC.

In DNA form, the CDR3 reads TGTGCCAGCAGTGTTGTGTCAGGGGGAAGATACTCCCTCCACTTT. Translating it yields CASSVVSGGRYSLHF. The rearrangement uses TRBV2 and TRBJ1-6; 7 nucleotides agree with TRBD1. This CDR3 comprises 15 residues. With 4 bases clipped from V and 14 bases from J, the junction kept 14 bases outside the gene matches. Germline V lookup: CDR1 SNHLY, CDR2 FYNNEI.

The rearrangement uses TRBV28 and TRBJ2-7, with TRBD1 as a possible D gene (6 bases). V was pared by 5 bases and J by 3 bases, with 17 bases between. Germline CDR1 MDHEN, CDR2 SYDVKM. The CDR3 contains 15 residues. CDR3 residues: CASSPSSRQVYEQYF. The DNA for the CDR3 is TGTGCCAGCAGTCCCTCATCGCGACAGGTCTACGAGCAGTACTTC.

The chain employs TRBV30 and TRBJ2-1; 7 nucleotides line up with TRBD2. V dropped 2 bases and J dropped 8; count of bases not matched to a gene: 0. CDR1 and CDR2 from the germline V gene are GTSNPN and SVGIG (reference sequence). The CDR3 is 11 residues long. For the CDR3, the DNA is TGTGCCTGGAGTCGGGGGGATGAGCAGTTCTTC. Protein sequence: CAWSRGDEQFF.

This chain joins TRBV30 and TRBJ2-1; 7 nucleotides match TRBD2. Germline V CDR1 and CDR2: GTSNPN, SVGIG (reference sequence). The CDR3 loop spans 11 amino acids. V was clipped by 8 bases and J by 9 bases; unmatched bases: 7. In DNA form, the CDR3 reads TGTGCCGGGATAGGGGAGGGTGAGCAGTTCTTC. Protein: CAGIGEGEQFF.

For the CDR3, the DNA is TGTGCCTGTGACCCGGGGACAGGCTACGAGCAGTACTTC. This sequence encodes CACDPGTGYEQYF. The chain recombines TRBV30 with TRBJ2-7; 8 nucleotides align to TRBD1. The germline CDR1 and CDR2 sequences are GTSNPN and SVGIG (reference sequence). The CDR3 sequence is 13 residues long. V was pared by 6 bases and J by 3 bases, with 7 bases of the junction left unmatched.

In its sample, this clone was seen once. The V and J genes are TRBV29-1 and TRBJ1-3; a weak D match, TRBD1 (5 bases). The CDR3 covers 14 residues. Germline-derived CDR1 and CDR2 are SQVTM and ANQGSEA. Trimming stripped 7 bases from V and 3 bases from J, with 16 bases between. CDR3 protein: CSGDGGLVGNTIYF. For the CDR3, the DNA is TGCAGCGGGGACGGAGGGTTAGTTGGAAACACCATATATTTT.